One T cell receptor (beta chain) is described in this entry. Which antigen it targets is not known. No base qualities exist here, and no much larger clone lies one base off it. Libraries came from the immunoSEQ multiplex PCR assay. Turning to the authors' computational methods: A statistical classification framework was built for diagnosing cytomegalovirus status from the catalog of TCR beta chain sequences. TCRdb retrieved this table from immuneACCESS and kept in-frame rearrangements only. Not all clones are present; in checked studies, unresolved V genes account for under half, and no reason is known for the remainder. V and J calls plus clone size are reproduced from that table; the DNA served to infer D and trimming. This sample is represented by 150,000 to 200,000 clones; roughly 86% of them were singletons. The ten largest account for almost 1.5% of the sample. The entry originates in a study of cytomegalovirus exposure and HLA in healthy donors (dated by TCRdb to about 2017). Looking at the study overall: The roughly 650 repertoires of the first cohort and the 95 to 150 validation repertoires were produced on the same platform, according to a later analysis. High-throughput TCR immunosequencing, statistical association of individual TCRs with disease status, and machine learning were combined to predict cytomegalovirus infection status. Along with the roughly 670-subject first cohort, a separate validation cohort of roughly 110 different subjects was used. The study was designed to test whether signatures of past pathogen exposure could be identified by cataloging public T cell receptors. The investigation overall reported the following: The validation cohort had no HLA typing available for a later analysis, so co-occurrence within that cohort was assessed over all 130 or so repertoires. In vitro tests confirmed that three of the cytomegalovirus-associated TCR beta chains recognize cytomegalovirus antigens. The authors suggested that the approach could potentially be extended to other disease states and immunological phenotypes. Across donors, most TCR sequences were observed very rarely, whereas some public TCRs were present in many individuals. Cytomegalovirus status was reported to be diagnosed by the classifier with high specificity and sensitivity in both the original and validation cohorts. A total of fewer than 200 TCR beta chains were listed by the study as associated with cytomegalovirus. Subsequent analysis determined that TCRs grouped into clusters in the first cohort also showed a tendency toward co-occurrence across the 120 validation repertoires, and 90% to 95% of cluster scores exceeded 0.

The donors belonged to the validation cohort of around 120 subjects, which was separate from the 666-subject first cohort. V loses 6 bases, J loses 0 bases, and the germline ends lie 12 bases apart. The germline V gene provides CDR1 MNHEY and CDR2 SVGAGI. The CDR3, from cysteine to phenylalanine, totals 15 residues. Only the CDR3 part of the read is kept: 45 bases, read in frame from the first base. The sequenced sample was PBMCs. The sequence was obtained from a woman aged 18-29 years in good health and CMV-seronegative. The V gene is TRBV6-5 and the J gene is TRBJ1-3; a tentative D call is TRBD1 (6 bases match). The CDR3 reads CASRVGQSSGNTIYF. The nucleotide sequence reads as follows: TGTGCCAGCAGAGTCGGACAGAGCTCTGGAAACACCATATATTTT.